This TCR beta chain was observed in a study of blood T cell repertoires in COVID-19. Study-wide background: Researchers got acute and convalescent COVID-19 samples from the United States, Italy and Spain.

Measured with immunoSEQ multiplex PCR; TCRdb has only the in-frame clones, and not every one. The sample has approximately 470,000 clones, 87% seen once. The clonotype comes from a woman aged 18-30 years who had recovered from COVID-19. Sequencing was carried out using PBMCs or T cells enriched from blood (not recorded which).

The CDR3 sequence is CSASNQGGGYTF. The CDR3 nucleotides are TGCAGTGCTAGTAATCAGGGTGGTGGCTACACCTTC. The rearrangement links TRBV20-1 to TRBJ1-2; tentatively, D is TRBD1 (5 bases). The CDR3 loop spans 12 amino acids. Trimming removed 3 bases from V and 7 bases from J, with 12 bases in between. The V gene's germline CDR1 is DFQATT and CDR2 SNEGSKA (reference sequence).